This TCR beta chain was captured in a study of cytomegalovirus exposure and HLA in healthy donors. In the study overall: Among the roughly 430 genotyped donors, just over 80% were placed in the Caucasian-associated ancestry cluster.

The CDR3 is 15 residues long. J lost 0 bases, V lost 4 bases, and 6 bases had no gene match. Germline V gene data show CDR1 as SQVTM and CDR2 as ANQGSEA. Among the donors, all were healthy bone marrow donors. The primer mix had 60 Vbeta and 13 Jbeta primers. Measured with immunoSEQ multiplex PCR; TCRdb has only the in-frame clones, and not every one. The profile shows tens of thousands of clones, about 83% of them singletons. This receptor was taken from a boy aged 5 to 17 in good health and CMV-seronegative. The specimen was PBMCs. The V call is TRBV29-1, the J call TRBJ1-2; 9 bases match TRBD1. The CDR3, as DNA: TGCAGCGTTGGCGGGACAGGGACCTCTAACTATGGCTACACCTTC. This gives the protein CSVGGTGTSNYGYTF.